This is a list of T cell receptor beta chains from one sample in a study of blood T cell repertoires in COVID-19. Clones were read by immunoSEQ multiplex PCR, and TCRdb kept only the in-frame ones, dropping some. This table holds about 170,000 clones, 82% found once. Sequenced material: peripheral blood. The source of these receptors is a woman aged 70 to 79 with acute or convalescent COVID-19. CDR3s include the opening cysteine and the closing phenylalanine or tryptophan. D genes are given only for firm matches. Expanded clones are given a class, and other clones once, few, many or no size at all.

TRBV11-3	NA	TRBJ2-3	16	TRBD1	CASSSRGQGGTDTQYF	TGTGCCAGCAGCTCCCGTGGACAGGGTGGCACAGATACGCAGTATTTT
TRBV10-3	NA	TRBJ1-6	16	TRBD1	CAISESPRTGGSPLHF	TGTGCCATCAGTGAGTCGCCCAGGACAGGGGGTTCACCCCTCCACTTT
TRBV5-1	NA	TRBJ2-3	15	TRBD2	CASSLVTSSRDTQYF	TGCGCCAGCAGCTTGGTGACTAGCAGTCGTGATACGCAGTATTTT
TRBV18	many	TRBJ2-1	13	NA	CASSPPTMQGVFF	TGTGCCAGCTCACCACCAACGATGCAAGGAGTATTCTTC
TRBV11-3	few	TRBJ2-3	14	NA	CASSLASSTDTQYF	TGTGCCAGCAGCTTAGCAAGCAGCACAGATACGCAGTATTTT
TRBV5-6	NA	TRBJ1-6	16	NA	CASSLAGSSYNSPLHF	TGTGCCAGCAGCTTGGCAGGTAGCTCCTATAATTCACCCCTCCACTTT
TRBV10-1	NA	TRBJ2-7	14	TRBD2	CASSVAGEIYEQYF	TGCGCCAGCAGTGTAGCGGGGGAGATCTACGAGCAGTACTTC
TRBV9	NA	TRBJ2-5	15	NA	CASSVVPGGRETQYF	TGTGCCAGCAGCGTAGTCCCGGGGGGCAGAGAGACCCAGTACTTC
TRBV4-1	NA	TRBJ1-4	16	TRBD1	CASSQDRTGIGEKLFF	TGCGCCAGCAGCCAAGATAGGACAGGGATTGGAGAAAAACTGTTTTTT
TRBV5-6	NA	TRBJ1-4	14	NA	CASSWLQGGEKLFF	TGTGCCAGCAGCTGGTTACAGGGCGGTGAAAAACTGTTTTTT
TRBV3-1/TRBV3-2	NA	TRBJ2-2	15	NA	CASSGGRSNTGELFF	TGTGCCAGCAGCGGGGGGAGATCTAACACCGGGGAGCTGTTTTTT
TRBV30	NA	TRBJ1-2	14	NA	CAWSGPGQGSGHTF	TGTGCCTGGAGTGGCCCCGGGCAGGGTAGTGGCCACACCTTC
TRBV7-2	NA	TRBJ1-6	14	TRBD1	CASSSTGFNSPLHF	TGTGCCAGCAGCTCGACAGGGTTTAATTCACCCCTCCACTTT
TRBV11-2	NA	TRBJ2-5	16	NA	CASSSGRTAVQETQYF	TGTGCCAGCAGCTCAGGGCGGACGGCGGTCCAAGAGACCCAGTACTTC
TRBV6-6	NA	TRBJ1-5	14	TRBD1	CASRGQGFNQPQHF	TGTGCCAGCAGAGGACAGGGCTTCAATCAGCCCCAGCATTTT
TRBV4-2	NA	TRBJ1-1	14	NA	CASSQGTATSEAFF	TGTGCCAGCAGCCAAGGGACAGCTACCTCTGAAGCTTTCTTT
TRBV13	few	TRBJ1-6	15	TRBD1	CASSPDRGYNSPLHF	TGTGCCAGCAGCCCGGACAGGGGGTATAATTCACCCCTCCACTTT
TRBV6-2/TRBV6-3	NA	TRBJ1-1	18	TRBD1	CASSHNRDRGFQNTEAFF	TGTGCCAGCAGTCATAACCGGGACAGGGGTTTCCAGAACACTGAAGCTTTCTTT
TRBV4-1	NA	TRBJ1-5	16	NA	CASSQSGQPLFSPQHF	TGCGCCAGCAGCCAATCTGGACAGCCGCTCTTTTCGCCCCAGCATTTT
TRBV9	NA	TRBJ2-3	14	TRBD1	CASSPQGSTDTQYF	TGTGCCAGCAGCCCACAGGGGAGCACAGATACGCAGTATTTT
TRBV7-6	once	TRBJ2-3	18	TRBD1	CASSPPWDSYIGTDTQYF	TGTGCCAGCAGCCCGCCCTGGGACAGCTATATCGGGACAGATACGCAGTATTTT
TRBV7-9	NA	TRBJ1-5	14	NA	CASSWAGRGQPQHF	TGTGCCAGCAGCTGGGCGGGGCGAGGTCAGCCCCAGCATTTT
TRBV5-4	NA	TRBJ2-7	14	TRBD1	CASSPGQGGYEQYF	TGTGCCAGCAGCCCCGGACAGGGGGGCTACGAGCAGTACTTC
TRBV19	NA	TRBJ1-1	15	TRBD1	CASSIPGGMNTEAFF	TGTGCCAGTAGTATTCCAGGGGGCATGAACACTGAAGCTTTCTTT
TRBV6-2/TRBV6-3	once	TRBJ1-1	14	NA	CASSYARGNTEAFF	TGTGCCAGCAGTTACGCCAGGGGGAACACTGAAGCTTTCTTT
TRBV9	once	TRBJ2-2	14	NA	CASSVESYTGELFF	TGTGCCAGCAGCGTAGAATCCTACACCGGGGAGCTGTTTTTT
TRBV6-5	NA	TRBJ2-2	16	NA	CASSLERGALTGELFF	TGTGCCAGCAGTTTGGAACGGGGGGCACTCACCGGGGAGCTGTTTTTT
TRBV5-6	NA	TRBJ2-4	16	NA	CASSLRSSAVGNIQYF	TGTGCCAGCAGCTTGAGAAGCAGCGCGGTTGGAAACATTCAGTACTTC
TRBV18	NA	TRBJ2-1	17	TRBD2	CASSPFGLAELYNEQFF	TGTGCCAGCTCACCCTTTGGACTAGCAGAACTCTACAATGAGCAGTTCTTC
TRBV2	NA	TRBJ2-7	14	NA	CASSGAQSSYEQYF	TGTGCCAGCAGTGGGGCACAGAGCTCCTACGAGCAGTACTTC
TRBV7-8	NA	TRBJ2-1	15	NA	CASSREGGIRNEQFF	TGTGCCAGCAGCCGAGAGGGGGGGATCCGCAATGAGCAGTTCTTC
TRBV9	NA	TRBJ1-5	14	NA	CASSVDAGNQPQHF	TGTGCCAGCAGCGTAGATGCGGGGAACCAGCCCCAGCATTTT
TRBV5-1	NA	TRBJ2-1	15	TRBD1	CASSLDRGYYNEQFF	TGCGCCAGCAGCTTGGACAGGGGGTACTACAATGAGCAGTTCTTC